The next 28 T cell receptor beta chains were all read from a single sample in a study of shared clonotypes between healthy human individuals (dated by TCRdb to the early 2020s). CD8 naive samples were obtained by positive selection for CCR7 among CD45RO-negative cells, yielding a CD45RA+CCR7+ population from which TemRA cells were excluded. Library generation was performed with the immunoSEQ multiplex PCR assay. Entries here come from immuneACCESS through TCRdb and include only in-frame sequences with V and J called. Some clones fail to appear in such tables; in the studies checked, an unresolved V gene covers under half of the shortfall, and the cause of the remainder is unknown. The sample has around 2,000,000 clones on record, about 92% of them singletons. The top ten hold roughly 1.8% of the sample. The sample comprised naive CD8+ T cells from PBMCs. This specimen's cell subset or site label, interpreted: CD45RA+CCR7+. The receptors were sampled from a man aged 18 to 29 in good health. Some clones in this sample may be carry-over from other donors' samples.

The chain carries TRBV5-4 and TRBJ2-7; weak D call: TRBD1 (6 bases). The germline gives CDR1 SGHNT, CDR2 YYREEE (reference sequence). Deletions cut 4 bases from V and 5 bases from J, with 10 bases between. The CDR3 runs 12 residues. CDR3 DNA sequence: TGTGCCAGCAGCCTTGCAGGGGACGAGCAGTACTTC. Its translation: CASSLAGDEQYF.

V usage is TRBV2 and J usage is TRBJ2-7; weak D call: TRBD2 (6 bases). The ends were cut back, 8 bases at V and 3 bases at J, with 17 bases in the middle. CDR3 length: 14 amino acids. Germline CDR1 and CDR2: SNHLY and FYNNEI. The CDR3: CASHLASAYYEQYF. As DNA, the CDR3 is TGTGCCAGCCATCTCGCTAGCGCCTACTACGAGCAGTACTTC.

The chain is built from TRBV5-1 and TRBJ2-3; 12 nucleotides line up with TRBD2. This CDR3 comprises 16 residues. The V gene's germline CDR1 is SGHRS and CDR2 YFSETQ. J was trimmed by 2 bases and V by 4 bases; bases with no gene match: 5. The CDR3 nucleotides read TGCGCCAGCAGCCCGGGACTAGCGGGTTTCACAGATACGCAGTATTTT. Its translation: CASSPGLAGFTDTQYF. The complete variable domain, with remaining parts taken from reference TRBV5-1 and TRBJ2-3, reads KAGVTQTPRYLIKTRGQQVTLSCSPISGHRSVSWYQQTPGQGLQFLFEYFSETQRNKGNFPGRFSGRQFSNSRSEMNVSTLELGDSALYLCASSPGLAGFTDTQYFGPGTRLTVL.

J is TRBJ2-1 and V is TRBV28; TRBD1 is a possible D gene (6 bases). Germline CDR1 and CDR2: MDHEN and SYDVKM. Deletions cut 4 bases from V and 5 bases from J, with 18 bases between. This CDR3 comprises 16 residues. This CDR3 reads CASSWGLKGANNEQFF. The CDR3 region has the DNA TGTGCCAGCAGTTGGGGGCTTAAGGGAGCCAACAATGAGCAGTTCTTC.

The CDR3 protein is CASSSTGNYGYTF. DNA for the CDR3: TGTGCCAGCAGCTCGACAGGGAACTATGGCTACACCTTC. This chain connects TRBV11-3 to TRBJ1-2; 7 bases match TRBD1. Germline V gene data show CDR1 as SGHNT and CDR2 as YENEEA. CDR3 length: 13 amino acids. Germline trimming cut 4 bases from V and 2 bases from J; bases unmatched to any gene: 1.

The chain joins TRBV29-1 to TRBJ2-1; D unresolved. The CDR3 extends over 12 amino acids. From germline, CDR1 is SQVTM and CDR2 ANQGSEA. CDR3 protein: CVFRVNRNEQFF. DNA of the CDR3: TGCGTCTTTAGGGTTAATCGCAATGAGCAGTTCTTC.

The chain joins TRBV7-9 to TRBJ2-3; 10 nucleotides align to TRBD2. The CDR3 length is 19 residues. Germline loops: CDR1 SEHNR, CDR2 FQNEAQ (reference sequence). The V and J ends lost 5 bases and 1 base, in that order; junction bases with no gene match: 15. This CDR3 is CASSPPWVSSGRGTDTQYF. In DNA, the CDR3 is TGTGCCAGCAGCCCTCCGTGGGTGTCTAGCGGGAGAGGCACAGATACGCAGTATTTT.

V gene TRBV6-6 combines with J gene TRBJ1-5, with D tentatively TRBD1 (5 bases). Trimming took off 5 bases at V and 1 base at J, with 15 bases between the two ends. Germline CDR1 reads MNHNY; CDR2 reads SVGAGI (reference sequence). This CDR3 is 16 amino acids long. In DNA form, the CDR3 reads TGTGCCAGCAGTGGCCGAGGGGATTGGAGCAATCAGCCCCAGCATTTT. This sequence encodes CASSGRGDWSNQPQHF.

This clone has a single count. The rearrangement joins TRBV7-9 to TRBJ2-1, with TRBD2 matching over 7 bases. This CDR3 has 16 residues. CDR1 SEHNR and CDR2 FQNEAQ come from the germline V gene (reference sequence). The trim removed 5 bases at V and 9 bases at J, leaving 16 bases unmatched. In DNA form, the CDR3 reads TGTGCCAGCAGCCTAACCGGACTAGGGAACCAGGGTGAGCAGTTCTTC. It translates to CASSLTGLGNQGEQFF.

The V call is TRBV7-9, the J call TRBJ1-1, with D perhaps TRBD1 (5 bases). The CDR3 sequence is 13 residues long. Looked up from germline, CDR1 is SEHNR and CDR2 is FQNEAQ (reference sequence). V was clipped by 5 bases and J by 4 bases, with 11 bases between them. CDR3 region: CASSRPGGTEAFF. CDR3 DNA: TGTGCCAGCAGCCGGCCCGGGGGCACTGAAGCTTTCTTT.

In its sample, this clone was seen once. The genes are TRBV7-9 and TRBJ2-6, with 9 nucleotides matching TRBD1. CDR3 length: 17 residues. V lost 5 bases and J lost 1; bases outside the gene matches: 6. CDR1 SEHNR and CDR2 FQNEAQ come from the germline V gene (reference sequence). The CDR3 spells CASSAGTGTSGANVLTF. CDR3 DNA sequence: TGTGCCAGCAGCGCCGGGACAGGGACTTCTGGGGCCAACGTCCTGACTTTC. Supplemented by reference TRBV7-9 and TRBJ2-6, the full variable domain reads DTGVSQNPRHKITKRGQNVTFRCDPISEHNRLYWYRQTLGQGPEFLTYFQNEAQLEKSRLLSDRFSAERPKGSFSTLEIQRTEQGDSAMYLCASSAGTGTSGANVLTFGAGSRLTVL.

This rearrangement joins TRBV7-9 to TRBJ1-2; D unresolved. CDR3 length: 12 residues. V lost 1 base, J lost 9 bases, and 9 bases lay in between. Per germline, CDR1 SEHNR and CDR2 FQNEAQ (reference sequence). The CDR3 loop is CASSLGGGSYTF. The CDR3 bases are TGTGCCAGCAGCTTAGGTGGTGGAAGCTACACCTTC. Full variable domain (remainder filled in from reference TRBV7-9 and TRBJ1-2): DTGVSQNPRHKITKRGQNVTFRCDPISEHNRLYWYRQTLGQGPEFLTYFQNEAQLEKSRLLSDRFSAERPKGSFSTLEIQRTEQGDSAMYLCASSLGGGSYTFGSGTRLTVV.

The chain links TRBV5-1 to TRBJ2-1; D is unclear. This CDR3 has 12 amino acids. Germline V CDR1 and CDR2: SGHRS, YFSETQ. V was pared by 4 bases and J by 4 bases, with 6 bases between. CDR3 residues: CASSPKYNEQFF. Here the CDR3 DNA reads TGCGCCAGCAGCCCGAAGTACAATGAGCAGTTCTTC.

This sequence joins TRBV4-3 and TRBJ2-7; D ambiguous. Germline CDR1 is LGHNA and CDR2 is YSLEER. This CDR3 spans 14 amino acids. Trimming left V 1 base short and J 3 bases short, with 10 bases between. DNA of the CDR3: TGCGCCAGCAGCCAAGCTCGGTGGGGCTACGAGCAGTACTTC. Translated, it gives CASSQARWGYEQYF.

The CDR3 here is CASSWEGGHTEAFF. Here the CDR3 DNA reads TGCGCCAGCAGCTGGGAGGGGGGACACACTGAAGCTTTCTTT. The J gene is TRBJ1-1, the V gene TRBV5-1, with a possible D match to TRBD1 (6 bases). The CDR3 covers 14 residues. Germline V gene data show CDR1 as SGHRS and CDR2 as YFSETQ. V was shortened by 3 bases and J by 3 bases, with 12 bases between the two germline ends.

This clone has a single count. The rearrangement uses TRBV4-3 and TRBJ1-1; TRBD1 agrees at 8 bases. This CDR3 contains 14 residues. Germline assignment: CDR1 LGHNA and CDR2 YSLEER. V lost 3 bases and J lost 2; bases outside the gene matches: 2. The CDR3 sequence: CASSHGQGNTEAFF. The CDR3 DNA sequence: TGCGCCAGCAGCCATGGACAGGGTAACACTGAAGCTTTCTTT.

This rearrangement joins TRBV28 to TRBJ1-1; D might be TRBD1 (5 bases). The V gene's germline CDR1 is MDHEN and CDR2 SYDVKM. This CDR3 is 18 amino acids long. V was shortened by 5 bases and J by 0 bases, with 22 bases between the two germline ends. CDR3 loop: CASSLIRDSMYMNTEAFF. CDR3 coding DNA: TGTGCCAGCAGTCTTATCAGGGATTCGATGTACATGAACACTGAAGCTTTCTTT.

The chain recombines TRBV21-1 with TRBJ2-1; TRBD1, the table's D call, was not compared with the DNA. TRBV21-1 is assigned pseudogene status. CDR3 length equals 10 residues. CDR3 nucleotides: TGTGCCAGAAAGGGGAATGAGCAGTTCTTC. As protein: CARKGNEQFF.

This clone was found once. The rearrangement joins TRBV6-5 to TRBJ1-2; no firm D call. V lost 4 bases to trimming and J lost 1 base, with 16 bases between them. Germline lookup yields CDR1 MNHEY and CDR2 SVGAGI. This CDR3 spans 16 amino acids. CDR3 nucleotides: TGTGCCAGCAGTTCTCCCTCAGAGGGCCTTAACTATGGCTACACCTTC. Translated, it gives CASSSPSEGLNYGYTF.

The chain employs TRBV7-9 and TRBJ1-4; TRBD1 aligns across 10 bases. The V gene's germline CDR1 is SEHNR and CDR2 FQNEAQ (reference sequence). This CDR3 spans 15 amino acids. J was trimmed by 6 bases and V by 4 bases; bases with no gene match: 5. The CDR3 nucleotides read TGTGCCAGCAGCTGGGGGGACAGGGGAGATGAAAAACTGTTTTTT. Translating gives CASSWGDRGDEKLFF.

The V call is TRBV5-4, the J call TRBJ2-1; D gene unclear. Germline-derived CDR1 and CDR2 are SGHNT and YYREEE (reference sequence). V was pared by 7 bases and J by 0 bases, with 14 bases between. CDR3 length: 15 amino acids. In DNA, the CDR3 is TGTGCCAGCGGGGTTTGGCTGAGCTCCTACAATGAGCAGTTCTTC. Translation: CASGVWLSSYNEQFF.

This clone came up a few times. The chain links TRBV9 to TRBJ1-1; D is possibly TRBD1 (5 bases). The CDR3 consists of 12 residues. Deletions cut 2 bases from V and 8 bases from J, with 10 bases between. The germline gives CDR1 SGDLS, CDR2 YYNGEE. This chain's CDR3 is CASSVSGREAFF. The CDR3 nucleotides read TGTGCCAGCAGCGTCTCGGGGCGGGAAGCTTTCTTT.

The CDR3 sequence: CASSVIVGSTEAFF. The DNA of the CDR3 is TGTGCCAGCAGCGTAATAGTGGGTAGCACTGAAGCTTTCTTT. V is TRBV9 and J is TRBJ1-1; D ambiguous. The CDR3 loop spans 14 amino acids. The V and J ends lost 1 base and 4 bases respectively, with 11 bases between them. Germline V gives CDR1 SGDLS, CDR2 YYNGEE.

V is TRBV9 and J is TRBJ1-1; D not resolved. Trimming left V 1 base short and J 0 bases short, with 16 bases between. This CDR3 contains 17 residues. Germline V gene lookup returns CDR1 SGDLS and CDR2 YYNGEE. The CDR3 bases are TGTGCCAGCAGCGTATGGTCGTCACCTACCCTGAACACTGAAGCTTTCTTT. Amino acid sequence: CASSVWSSPTLNTEAFF. Full variable domain (remainder filled in from reference TRBV9 and TRBJ1-1): DSGVTQTPKHLITATGQRVTLRCSPRSGDLSVYWYQQSLDQGLQFLIQYYNGEERAKGNILERFSAQQFPDLHSELNLSSLELGDSALYFCASSVWSSPTLNTEAFFGQGTRLTVV.

The rearrangement joins TRBV6-1 to TRBJ2-7; D unresolved. This CDR3 has 14 residues. V shed 2 bases and J shed 3 bases, with 11 bases lying between them. The germline gives CDR1 MNHNS, CDR2 SASEGT. CDR3 nucleotide sequence: TGTGCCAGCAGTGAATCCAGGATTCGCTACGAGCAGTACTTC. Translated: CASSESRIRYEQYF.

J is TRBJ2-7 and V is TRBV11-2, with 8 bases identical to TRBD1. The CDR3 spans 14 residues. The V gene's germline CDR1 is SGHAT and CDR2 FQNNGV. The V gene end was trimmed by 8 bases and the J gene end by 3 bases; junction bases not matched to a gene: 9. The DNA of the CDR3 is TGTGCCAGCGGCGAGAGACAGGGGTACTACGAGCAGTACTTC. Translating gives CASGERQGYYEQYF.

The V gene is TRBV7-2, the J gene TRBJ1-1; 12 bases fit TRBD1. J gave up 1 base and V 5 bases, and 8 bases lay outside the gene matches. This CDR3 spans 17 amino acids. Germline V gives CDR1 SGHTA, CDR2 FQGNSA. The CDR3 protein is CASSLWDRGRGNTEAFF. The CDR3 DNA reads TGTGCCAGCAGCCTATGGGACAGGGGGCGAGGGAACACTGAAGCTTTCTTT.

V and J are TRBV7-9 and TRBJ2-3, with D possibly being TRBD2 (6 bases). CDR3 size: 15 residues. Per germline, CDR1 SEHNR and CDR2 FQNEAQ (reference sequence). CDR3 in DNA: TGTGCAGAGACGAGAGAGGAGGGGTGGGCAGATACGCAGTATTTT. Protein product: CAETREEGWADTQYF.